This is a list of T cell receptor beta chains from one sample in a study of regulatory T cells in long-lasting Graves disease. Each CDR3 protein is one row after TCRdb ran MiXCR on the multiplex PCR reads. The repertoire holds 420,000 or so distinct CDR3 sequences, with 15% to 20% as singletons. Separately, the same data were catalogued under a study of T cells in Graves' hyperthyroidism and ophthalmopathy.

Source: peripheral blood mononuclear cells (PBMCs), taken at new diagnosis, from a patient treated with antithyroid drugs. The receptor set was obtained from a woman aged 18-29 years with Graves disease. CDR3s include the opening cysteine and the closing phenylalanine or tryptophan. The D gene is left open where the match is weak. The size field is filled for only some rows; it gives once, few, many or a size class.

clone size	V gene	D gene	J gene	CDR3 length	CDR3 protein	CDR3 DNA
many	TRBV27	.	TRBJ2-7	13	CASSWAQDYEQYF	TGTGCCAGCAGTTGGGCCCAGGACTACGAGCAGTACTTC
.	TRBV20-1	.	TRBJ2-7	17	CSARGARARRFSYEQYF	TGCAGTGCTAGGGGGGCCAGGGCGCGAAGATTCTCCTACGAGCAGTACTTC
many	TRBV4-3	TRBD1	TRBJ2-7	15	CASRTNRDRLYEQYF	TGCGCCAGCAGGACAAACCGGGACAGGCTCTACGAGCAGTACTTC
many	TRBV27	.	TRBJ2-1	14	CASSLPARSNEQFF	TGTGCCAGCAGTTTGCCCGCCCGGAGTAATGAGCAGTTCTTC
.	TRBV7-2	.	TRBJ1-1	16	CASSQVLGRSNTEAFF	TGCGCCAGCAGCCAAGTTTTGGGCAGGTCGAACACTGAAGCTTTCTTT
.	TRBV28	.	TRBJ2-2	16	CASRPGAFKNTGELFF	TGTGCCAGCAGACCCGGGGCCTTTAAGAACACCGGGGAGCTGTTTTTT
.	TRBV12-3/TRBV12-4	.	TRBJ2-3	12	CASRRGPYTQYF	TGTGCCAGCAGACGGGGACCTTATACGCAGTATTTT
.	TRBV28	.	TRBJ1-1	14	CASCLFSMNTEAFF	TGTGCCAGCTGTTTATTCAGCATGAACACTGAAGCTTTCTTT
many	TRBV3-1	TRBD2	TRBJ2-1	14	CASSVLAGINEQFF	TGTGCCAGCAGCGTTCTAGCGGGGATCAATGAGCAGTTCTTC
many	TRBV6-5	TRBD2	TRBJ2-1	16	CASSWLAGARMNEQFF	TGTGCCAGCAGTTGGCTAGCGGGAGCGCGAATGAATGAGCAGTTCTTC
many	TRBV30	.	TRBJ2-2	14	CAWSVRGAGGELFF	TGTGCCTGGAGTGTGCGCGGAGCGGGCGGGGAGCTGTTTTTT
few	TRBV6-7	.	TRBJ1-1	16	CASRPTVPQNNTEAFF	TGTGCCAGCAGGCCGACAGTACCACAAAATAACACTGAAGCTTTCTTT
many	TRBV12-3/TRBV12-4	.	TRBJ1-1	15	CASSFLDSMNTEAFF	TGTGCCAGCAGTTTTTTGGACAGTATGAACACTGAAGCTTTCTTT
few	TRBV2	.	TRBJ1-5	12	CASSELGGPQHF	TGTGCCAGCAGTGAATTGGGGGGGCCCCAGCATTTT
.	TRBV27	.	TRBJ1-6	14	CASSLGRDNSPLHF	TGTGCCAGCAGTTTAGGCCGGGATAATTCACCCCTCCACTTT
many	TRBV2	TRBD2	TRBJ2-1	19	CASSDGGRSTWAARDEQFF	TGTGCCAGCAGTGATGGCGGGAGGAGTACATGGGCAGCAAGGGATGAGCAGTTCTTC
many	TRBV29-1	.	TRBJ2-3	13	CSVARLNTDTQYF	TGCAGCGTTGCCCGGCTGAACACAGATACGCAGTATTTT
many	TRBV2	.	TRBJ1-6	13	CASSDELNSPLHF	TGTGCCAGCAGTGACGAGCTTAATTCACCCCTCCACTTT
few	TRBV5-6	.	TRBJ2-7	14	CASSLYDTDYEQYF	TGTGCCAGCAGCTTGTACGATACAGACTACGAGCAGTACTTC
many	TRBV27	.	TRBJ2-3	13	CASSLSWADTQYF	TGTGCCAGCAGTTTATCGTGGGCAGATACGCAGTATTTT
.	TRBV15	.	TRBJ2-1	15	CATSIGSNSHNEQFF	TGTGCCACCAGCATCGGCTCTAATTCTCACAATGAGCAGTTCTTC
many	TRBV28	.	TRBJ1-2	13	CASRLDTRYGYTF	TGTGCCAGCAGGCTAGACACTCGCTATGGCTACACCTTC
.	TRBV29-1	TRBD2	TRBJ2-6	15	CSVVGGSSGANVLTF	TGCAGCGTTGTGGGGGGGTCCTCTGGGGCCAACGTCCTGACTTTC
many	TRBV6-1	TRBD2	TRBJ2-7	16	CASSTPSGPSSYEQYF	TGTGCCAGCAGTACCCCTAGCGGGCCCAGCTCCTACGAGCAGTACTTC
many	TRBV28	TRBD2	TRBJ2-3	16	CASSDRLAGSTDTQYF	TGTGCCAGCAGTGACAGACTAGCGGGGAGCACAGATACGCAGTATTTT
many	TRBV5-1	.	TRBJ2-3	15	CASSFNGASTDTQYF	TGCGCCAGCAGCTTCAATGGGGCCAGCACAGATACGCAGTATTTT
many	TRBV7-9	.	TRBJ2-1	13	CASSYKGLNEQFF	TGTGCCAGCAGTTATAAGGGTCTGAATGAGCAGTTCTTC
.	TRBV20-1	.	TRBJ1-6	14	CSAREDSWSSPLHF	TGCAGTGCTAGGGAGGACAGTTGGAGTTCACCCCTCCACTTT
few	TRBV5-1	.	TRBJ1-2	13	CASRSGTDYGYTF	TGCGCCAGCAGGTCCGGGACGGACTATGGCTACACCTTC
few	TRBV19	.	TRBJ2-2	13	CASSIGSTGELFF	TGTGCCAGTAGTATAGGCTCGACCGGGGAGCTGTTTTTT
many	TRBV7-2	.	TRBJ2-5	14	CASSPGTNQETQYF	TGTGCCAGCAGCCCCGGGACAAACCAAGAGACCCAGTACTTC